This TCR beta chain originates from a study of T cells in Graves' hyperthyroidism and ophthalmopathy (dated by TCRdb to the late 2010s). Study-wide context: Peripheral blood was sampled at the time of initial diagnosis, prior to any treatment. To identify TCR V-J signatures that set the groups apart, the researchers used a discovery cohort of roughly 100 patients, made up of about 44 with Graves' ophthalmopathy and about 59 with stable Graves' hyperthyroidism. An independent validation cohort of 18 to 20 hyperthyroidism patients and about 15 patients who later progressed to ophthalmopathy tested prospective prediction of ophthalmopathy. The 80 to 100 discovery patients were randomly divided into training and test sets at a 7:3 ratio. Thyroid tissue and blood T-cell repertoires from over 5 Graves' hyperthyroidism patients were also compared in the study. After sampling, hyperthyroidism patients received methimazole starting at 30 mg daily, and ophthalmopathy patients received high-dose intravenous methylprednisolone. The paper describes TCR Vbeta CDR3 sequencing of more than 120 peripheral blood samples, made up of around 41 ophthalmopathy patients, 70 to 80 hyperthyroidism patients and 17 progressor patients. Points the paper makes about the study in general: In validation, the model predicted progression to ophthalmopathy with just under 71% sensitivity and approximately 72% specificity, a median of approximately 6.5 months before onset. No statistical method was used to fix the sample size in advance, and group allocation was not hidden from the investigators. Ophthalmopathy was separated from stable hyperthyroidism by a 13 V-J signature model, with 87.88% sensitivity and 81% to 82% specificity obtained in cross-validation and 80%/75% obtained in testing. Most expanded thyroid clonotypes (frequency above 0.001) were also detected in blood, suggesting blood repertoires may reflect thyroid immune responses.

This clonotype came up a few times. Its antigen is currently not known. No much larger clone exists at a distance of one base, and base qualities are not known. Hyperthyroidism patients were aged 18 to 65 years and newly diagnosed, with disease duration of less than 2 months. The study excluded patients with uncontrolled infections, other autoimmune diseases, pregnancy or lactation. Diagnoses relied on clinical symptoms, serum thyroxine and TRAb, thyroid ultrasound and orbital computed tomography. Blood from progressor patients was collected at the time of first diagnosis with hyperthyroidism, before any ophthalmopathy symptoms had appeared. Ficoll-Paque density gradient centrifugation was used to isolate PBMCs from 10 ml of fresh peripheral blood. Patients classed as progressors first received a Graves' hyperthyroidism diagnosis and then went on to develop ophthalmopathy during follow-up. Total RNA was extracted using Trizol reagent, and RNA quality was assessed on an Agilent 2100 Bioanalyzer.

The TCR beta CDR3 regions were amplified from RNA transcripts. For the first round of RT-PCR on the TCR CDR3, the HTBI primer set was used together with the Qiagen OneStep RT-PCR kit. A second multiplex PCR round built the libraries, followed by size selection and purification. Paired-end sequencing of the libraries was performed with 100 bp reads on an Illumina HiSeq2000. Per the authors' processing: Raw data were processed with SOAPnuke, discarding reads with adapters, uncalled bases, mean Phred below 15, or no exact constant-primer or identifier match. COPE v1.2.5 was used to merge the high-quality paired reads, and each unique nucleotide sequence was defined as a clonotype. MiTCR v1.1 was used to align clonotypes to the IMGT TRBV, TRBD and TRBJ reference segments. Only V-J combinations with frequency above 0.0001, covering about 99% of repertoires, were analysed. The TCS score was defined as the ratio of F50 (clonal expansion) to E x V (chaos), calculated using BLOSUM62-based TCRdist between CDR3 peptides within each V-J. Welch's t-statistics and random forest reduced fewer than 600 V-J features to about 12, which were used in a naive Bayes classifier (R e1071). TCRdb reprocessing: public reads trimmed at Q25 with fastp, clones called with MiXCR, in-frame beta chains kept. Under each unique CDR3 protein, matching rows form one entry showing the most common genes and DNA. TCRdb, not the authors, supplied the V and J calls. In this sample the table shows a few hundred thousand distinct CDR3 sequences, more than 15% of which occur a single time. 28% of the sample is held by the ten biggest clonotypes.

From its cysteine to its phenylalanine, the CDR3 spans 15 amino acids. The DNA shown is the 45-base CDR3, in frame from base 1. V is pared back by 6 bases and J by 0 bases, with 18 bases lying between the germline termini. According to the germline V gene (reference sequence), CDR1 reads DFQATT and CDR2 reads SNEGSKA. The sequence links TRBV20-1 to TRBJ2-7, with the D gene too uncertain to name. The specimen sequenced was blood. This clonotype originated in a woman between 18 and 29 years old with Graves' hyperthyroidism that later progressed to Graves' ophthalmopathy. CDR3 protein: CSAEWVRTNSYEQYF. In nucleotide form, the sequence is TGCAGTGCCGAATGGGTCCGGACGAACTCCTACGAGCAGTACTTC.